This passage covers 6 T cell receptor beta chains from one sample sequenced in a study of shared clonotypes between healthy human individuals. Profiled with immunoSEQ multiplex PCR; TCRdb holds only in-frame clones, not every one. The sample carries some 1,600,000 clones, 95% to 99% recorded once. Source material: naive CD4+ T cells sorted from blood. Sample subset: CD45RA+ positively selected. Receptors originate from a man under 40 in good health.

The rearrangement joins TRBV28 to TRBJ2-1; D is perhaps TRBD2 (5 bases). The V gene's germline CDR1 is MDHEN and CDR2 SYDVKM. The CDR3 sequence is 15 residues long. Trimming removed 3 bases from V and 9 bases from J, with 18 bases in between. CDR3 in amino acids: CASSFDQRYWGEQFF. CDR3 nucleotides: TGTGCCAGCAGTTTCGACCAGCGGTACTGGGGTGAGCAGTTCTTC.

The sample holds one count of this clone. The genes are TRBV15 and TRBJ2-1; D is ambiguous. Deletions cut 0 bases from V and 15 bases from J, with 18 bases between. Germline lookup yields CDR1 LNHNV and CDR2 YYDKDF (reference sequence). The CDR3 totals 14 residues. CDR3 in DNA: TGTGCCACCAGCAGAGACCCCCTAGGGAAGGCGCGGTTCTTC. Protein product: CATSRDPLGKARFF.

Points on this clone: In the same sample, other DNA sequences code for this CDR3. The genes are TRBV19 and TRBJ2-7, with D perhaps matching TRBD1 or TRBD2 (6 bases each). CDR1 is LNHDA, CDR2 SQIVND, per germline (reference sequence). The CDR3 has 13 residues. Deletions cut 6 bases from V and 2 bases from J, with 11 bases between. CDR3 in amino acids: CASSRGGTYEQYF. For the CDR3, the DNA is TGTGCCAGTAGCCGAGGGGGGACCTACGAGCAGTACTTC.

The chain employs TRBV6-5 and TRBJ1-5, with TRBD1 matching over 7 bases. CDR3 length: 15 residues. The V segment lost 5 bases and the J segment 3 bases; nucleotides outside the gene matches: 7. Per the germline V gene, CDR1 is MNHEY and CDR2 is SVGAGI. CDR3 protein: CASSTGQLFNQPQHF. For the CDR3, the DNA is TGTGCCAGCAGTACGGGACAGCTCTTCAATCAGCCCCAGCATTTT.

The J gene is TRBJ2-3, the V gene TRBV7-2; 9 bases align to TRBD1. The CDR3 runs to 16 residues. The V gene end was trimmed by 4 bases and the J gene end by 4 bases; junction bases not matched to a gene: 9. From germline, CDR1 is SGHTA and CDR2 FQGNSA. In nucleotides, the CDR3 is TGTGCCAGCAGCTCGGGCCGGACAGGGGTTTCAGATACGCAGTATTTT. Residues: CASSSGRTGVSDTQYF.

About this clone itself: Different DNA sequences within this sample yield the same CDR3. The rearrangement joins TRBV4-1 to TRBJ2-2, with 7 bases matching TRBD2. V lost 0 bases to trimming and J lost 2 bases; unmatched junction nucleotides: 6. This CDR3 region has 17 residues. Germline V gene lookup returns CDR1 MGHRA and CDR2 YSYEKL. CDR3 loop: CASSQERLAANTGELFF. The CDR3 nucleotides are TGCGCCAGCAGCCAAGAAAGGCTAGCGGCCAACACCGGGGAGCTGTTTTTT.